Following are 18 T cell receptor beta chains from one sample sequenced in a study of blood T cell repertoires in COVID-19. Profiling relied on immunoSEQ multiplex PCR, and the TCRdb table lists in-frame clones only, not all of them. The sample has a few hundred thousand clones, more than 75% seen once. The sample comprised peripheral blood. These receptors all stem from a woman in her 70s with COVID-19, enrolled during active disease.

The count of this clone is one. This chain joins TRBV2 and TRBJ1-2; 8 bases fit TRBD1. From germline, CDR1 is SNHLY and CDR2 FYNNEI. The V and J ends lost 4 bases and 7 bases, in that order; junction bases with no gene match: 5. The CDR3 is 13 amino acids. The CDR3 loop reads CASSATGEGGYTF. For the CDR3, the DNA is TGTGCCAGCAGTGCGACAGGGGAGGGTGGCTACACCTTC.

The chain couples TRBV10-3 to TRBJ2-3, with 9 nucleotides matching TRBD1. The CDR3 spans 15 residues. Germline V gene sequence: CDR1 ENHRY, CDR2 SYGVKD. Trimming removed 8 bases from V and 0 bases from J; junction bases left unmatched: 6. CDR3 DNA: TGTGCCATCGCTCCGGGACAGGGTAGCACAGATACGCAGTATTTT. Residues: CAIAPGQGSTDTQYF.

This clone was seen just once. The CDR3 region has the DNA TGTGCCTGGAGTAGCGGGAGCAGGTACAATGAGCAGTTCTTC. Translation: CAWSSGSRYNEQFF. The J gene is TRBJ2-1, the V gene TRBV30, with 8 bases identical to TRBD2. The germline CDR1 and CDR2 sequences are GTSNPN and SVGIG (reference sequence). Germline trimming cut 2 bases from V and 4 bases from J; bases unmatched to any gene: 4. This CDR3 is 14 amino acids long.

This sequence joins TRBV9 and TRBJ1-1, with D tentatively TRBD1 (6 bases). V gave up 0 bases and J gave up 5 bases, with 23 bases separating them. Germline assignment: CDR1 SGDLS and CDR2 YYNGEE. The CDR3 is 18 residues long. CDR3 DNA sequence: TGTGCCAGCAGCGTAGTAGAAGGGACAAGTCTTGGGGCGACTGAAGCTTTCTTT. Protein: CASSVVEGTSLGATEAFF. Based on the CDR3 plus reference TRBV9 and TRBJ1-1, the full variable domain is DSGVTQTPKHLITATGQRVTLRCSPRSGDLSVYWYQQSLDQGLQFLIQYYNGEERAKGNILERFSAQQFPDLHSELNLSSLELGDSALYFCASSVVEGTSLGATEAFFGQGTRLTVV.

V is TRBV19 and J is TRBJ2-5, with 7 bases lining up with TRBD2. Trimming removed 3 bases from V and 5 bases from J; junction bases left unmatched: 15. The CDR3 extends over 17 amino acids. Germline values: CDR1 LNHDA, CDR2 SQIVND (reference sequence). The DNA of the CDR3 is TGTGCCAGTAGTATTATGTTGTCGGGGGAGGGCCGGGAGACCCAGTACTTC. Its translation: CASSIMLSGEGRETQYF.

This chain uses TRBV7-9 with TRBJ1-2; maybe TRBD1 (5 bases). V shed 3 bases and J shed 6 bases, with 8 bases lying between them. This CDR3 has 12 residues. Germline CDR1 and CDR2: SEHNR and FQNEAQ (reference sequence). The DNA for the CDR3 is TGTGCCAGCAGCTTTGACAGCGATGGCTACACCTTC. It is translated as CASSFDSDGYTF.

This chain links TRBV28 with TRBJ2-7; D gene ambiguous. The CDR3 has 11 amino acids. Germline loops: CDR1 MDHEN, CDR2 SYDVKM. V was pared by 7 bases and J by 4 bases, with 8 bases between. The CDR3, as DNA: TGTGCCAGCAAACTCCGGTACGAGCAGTACTTC. Protein product: CASKLRYEQYF. The entire variable domain, with the rest obtained from reference TRBV28 and TRBJ2-7, is as follows: DVKVTQSSRYLVKRTGEKVFLECVQDMDHENMFWYRQDPGLGLRLIYFSYDVKMKEKGDIPEGYSVSREKKERFSLILESASTNQTSMYLCASKLRYEQYFGPGTRLTVT.

This clone has only one observation. V is TRBV5-1 and J is TRBJ1-1; no clear D gene. The CDR3 consists of 14 residues. V gave up 5 bases and J gave up 1 base, with 12 bases separating them. Germline loops: CDR1 SGHRS, CDR2 YFSETQ. CDR3 amino acids: CASSPTTANTEAFF. The CDR3 DNA sequence: TGCGCCAGCAGTCCCACCACTGCGAACACTGAAGCTTTCTTT.

The J gene is TRBJ2-3, the V gene TRBV5-1, with TRBD2 matching over 11 bases. There are 17 residues in the CDR3. CDR1 and CDR2 from the germline V gene are SGHRS and YFSETQ. V shed 4 bases, J shed 8 bases, and the junction held 15 bases outside the gene matches. Here the CDR3 DNA reads TGCGCCAGCAGCCCGGGGGGGACTAGCGGTATTAGGGGTACGCAGTATTTT. Its translation: CASSPGGTSGIRGTQYF.

CDR3 nucleotides: TGTGCCAGCACCCGGGGGGGGGCGGTCCTTAGCGGCTACACCTTC. This translates into CASTRGGAVLSGYTF. V gene TRBV5-6 combines with J gene TRBJ1-2, with D possibly TRBD1 on 6 matching bases. The germline gives CDR1 SGHDT, CDR2 YYEEEE. This CDR3 contains 15 residues. V was trimmed by 6 bases and J by 8 bases, leaving 23 bases between them.

The genes are TRBV5-1 and TRBJ2-1, with D possibly TRBD2 on 6 matching bases. The germline V and J ends were trimmed by 4 bases and 1 base, with 15 bases remaining between them. The CDR3 is 16 amino acids. Germline CDR1 and CDR2: SGHRS and YFSETQ. The CDR3 protein is CASSPEGPQSYNEQFF. The DNA for the CDR3 is TGCGCCAGCAGCCCGGAGGGGCCGCAGTCCTACAATGAGCAGTTCTTC.

The chain carries TRBV2 and TRBJ2-4; a possible D gene is TRBD2 (6 bases). CDR1 and CDR2 (germline): SNHLY, FYNNEI. CDR3 length: 14 amino acids. V was cut by 11 bases and J by 1 base, with 15 bases left in between. For the CDR3, the DNA is TGTGCCGACCGGTCGGGGAGGGCCAAAAACATTCAGTACTTC. The encoded protein is CADRSGRAKNIQYF. Full variable domain (missing parts from reference TRBV2 and TRBJ2-4): EPEVTQTPSHQVTQMGQEVILRCVPISNHLYFYWYRQILGQKVEFLVSFYNNEISEKSEIFDDQFSVERPDGSNFTLKIRSTKLEDSAMYFCADRSGRAKNIQYFGAGTRLSVL.

This clone has only one observation. The chain is built from TRBV7-2 and TRBJ1-3; 8 bases align to TRBD1. Trimming at V came to 5 bases and at J to 5 bases, leaving 8 bases not matched to a gene. Germline assignment: CDR1 SGHTA and CDR2 FQGNSA. The CDR3 has 15 amino acids. The CDR3 DNA reads as TGTGCCAGCAGCGTGGAGCAGGGGGCTAGAAACACCATATATTTT. It encodes CASSVEQGARNTIYF.

A single count supports this clone. Sequence at one end of the junction differs from germline and may be a read error. The chain has TRBV5-5 and TRBJ2-7; 10 bases line up with TRBD1. Per the germline V gene, CDR1 is SGHKS and CDR2 is YYEKEE (reference sequence). The CDR3 contains 12 residues. This CDR3 is CASSQGQGGSSF. Here the CDR3 DNA reads TGTGCCAGCAGTCAAGGACAGGGGGGTTCTTCCTTC.

V is TRBV28 and J is TRBJ2-2, with TRBD2 matching over 11 bases. CDR1 is MDHEN and CDR2 is SYDVKM in the germline V gene. The V and J ends lost 6 bases and 6 bases, in that order; junction bases with no gene match: 3. The CDR3 runs 14 residues. CDR3 nucleotide sequence: TGTGCCAGCAGCCGACTAGCGGGGTCCGGGGAGCTGTTTTTT. It yields the protein CASSRLAGSGELFF.

This sequence joins TRBV10-3 and TRBJ2-3, with 14 bases aligning to TRBD2. From germline, CDR1 is ENHRY and CDR2 SYGVKD. The CDR3 runs 19 residues. J was trimmed by 4 bases and V by 8 bases; bases with no gene match: 17. CDR3 region: CAIGSRGETSGRGADTQYF. DNA for the CDR3: TGTGCCATCGGGTCCAGGGGCGAGACTAGCGGGAGGGGGGCAGATACGCAGTATTTT.

On this clone itself: A junction boundary mismatches the germline segment, possibly from a read error. The CDR3 coding sequence is TGTGCCAGCAGCTTAGATCCAGGGAGGTGGGTGGACACTGAAACTTTCTTT. Encoded protein: CASSLDPGRWVDTETFF. The V gene is TRBV7-2, the J gene TRBJ1-1, with D perhaps TRBD1 (5 bases). Germline CDR1 is SGHTA and CDR2 is FQGNSA. CDR3 length: 17 residues.

J is TRBJ1-4 and V is TRBV15; no clear D. The CDR3 has 17 amino acids. Germline V gene lookup returns CDR1 LNHNV and CDR2 YYDKDF (reference sequence). Deletions cut 0 bases from V and 0 bases from J, with 11 bases between. The CDR3 loop reads CATSREVKAATNEKLFF. DNA of the CDR3: TGTGCCACCAGCAGAGAGGTCAAAGCGGCAACTAATGAAAAACTGTTTTTT.